This TCR beta chain was captured in a study of blood T cell repertoires in COVID-19. V shed 7 bases and J shed 0 bases, with 19 bases lying between them. Germline V lookup: CDR1 SGHRS, CDR2 YFSETQ. The CDR3 contains 16 residues. A Seattle source enrolled patients during active infection and followed them longitudinally. Original data processing: By means of reference gene primer amplification, nucleated cell counts were estimated. Libraries were prepared by immunoSEQ multiplex PCR; TCRdb keeps only in-frame clonotypes and omits some of them. V and J calls and clone size are given by that table; D and trimming were obtained from the DNA. The sample shows about 190,000 clones, more than 75% of them seen only once.

Specimen: peripheral blood. This TCR was recovered from a woman in her fifties or sixties with COVID-19, enrolled during active disease. The V gene is TRBV5-1, the J gene TRBJ1-2; D remains unclear. This CDR3 reads CASQAGYGRSNYGYTF. Written as DNA, the CDR3 is TGCGCCAGCCAGGCGGGATATGGGAGATCTAACTATGGCTACACCTTC.